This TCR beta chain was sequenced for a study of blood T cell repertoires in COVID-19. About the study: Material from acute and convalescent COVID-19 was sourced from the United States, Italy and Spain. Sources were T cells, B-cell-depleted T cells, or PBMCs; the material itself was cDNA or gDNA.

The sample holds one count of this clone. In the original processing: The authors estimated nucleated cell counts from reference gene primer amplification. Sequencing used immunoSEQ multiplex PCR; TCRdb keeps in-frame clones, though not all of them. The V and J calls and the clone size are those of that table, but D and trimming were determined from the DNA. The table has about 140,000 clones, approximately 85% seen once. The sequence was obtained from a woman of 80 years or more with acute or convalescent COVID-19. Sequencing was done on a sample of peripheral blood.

The CDR3, as DNA: TGTGCCAGCTCACCCTCCAGAACAACTAATGAAAAACTGTTTTTT. Translating it yields CASSPSRTTNEKLFF. The chain couples TRBV18 to TRBJ1-4; D not certain. Germline assignment: CDR1 KGHSH and CDR2 LQKENI. The germline V and J ends were trimmed by 3 bases and 0 bases, with 8 bases remaining between them. The CDR3 runs to 15 residues.